Listed here are 19 T cell receptor beta chains from one sample, sequenced in a study of regulatory T cells in long-lasting Graves disease. The time point is: newly diagnosed GD, antithyroid drugs for less than 3 months. Generation of the TCR library employed RNA extracted from PBMCs. Relying on iRepertoire HTBI primers and Arm-PCR of CDR3 regions, the team built TCR beta libraries. A single record per CDR3 protein comes from TCRdb applying MiXCR to the multiplex PCR reads. The sample lists 520,000 or so distinct CDR3 sequences; more than 10% were seen once. The data were also submitted as part of a second study, on T cells in Graves' hyperthyroidism and ophthalmopathy.

Source: peripheral blood mononuclear cells (PBMCs), taken at new diagnosis, from a patient treated with antithyroid drugs. These TCRs come from a woman aged 25 to 45 with Graves disease.

This clonotype was detected many times. The V call is TRBV12-3 or TRBV12-4, the J call TRBJ1-1; D is uncertain. This CDR3 region has 14 residues. Deletions cut 6 bases from V and 4 bases from J, with 15 bases between. DNA of the CDR3: TGTGCCAGCAGGTACCAGACTCGGGGCACTGAAGCTTTCTTT. Its protein product is CASRYQTRGTEAFF.

This clonotype was recorded a few times. DNA of the CDR3: TGTGCCAGCAGCGTCAGCGGGATCTCCTACAATGAGCAGTTCTTC. It specifies CASSVSGISYNEQFF. V usage is TRBV9 and J usage is TRBJ2-1; 7 bases agree with TRBD2. Unmatched junction bases numbered 2, after V lost 2 bases and J lost 0 bases. CDR3 length: 15 amino acids. Germline V CDR1 and CDR2: SGDLS, YYNGEE.

This clonotype has ten or more counts. This chain links TRBV29-1 with TRBJ1-1, with D uncertain. Germline V gives CDR1 SQVTM, CDR2 ANQGSEA. V lost 6 bases and J 6 bases, leaving 17 bases between the germline ends. This CDR3 contains 13 residues. The DNA of the CDR3 is TGCAGCGTAGACGACGGTCCGGGCCCTGAAGCTTTCTTT. Amino acid sequence: CSVDDGPGPEAFF.

In its sample, this clonotype was seen a few times. This rearrangement joins TRBV9 to TRBJ2-2, with TRBD2 matching 10 bases. This CDR3 contains 15 residues. Trimming took 5 bases from V and 4 from J; bases not matched to a gene: 5. The V gene's germline CDR1 is SGDLS and CDR2 YYNGEE. Written as DNA, the CDR3 is TGTGCCAGCAGAGCGGGGGGGGATGGCACCGGGGAGCTGTTTTTT. This translates into CASRAGGDGTGELFF.

This clonotype was seen a few times. The chain recombines TRBV19 with TRBJ2-3; D call uncertain. CDR1 and CDR2 from the germline V gene are LNHDA and SQIVND (reference sequence). The CDR3 loop spans 11 amino acids. The V gene lost 8 bases and the J gene lost 4 bases, with 7 bases spanning the gap. In nucleotides, the CDR3 is TGTGCCAGTCGCCTCGCAGATACGCAGTATTTT. Protein: CASRLADTQYF.

This clonotype occurred a few times. V and J are TRBV20-1 and TRBJ2-5; the D gene is possibly TRBD2 (5 bases). The CDR3 extends over 15 amino acids. V shed 6 bases and J shed 5 bases, with 22 bases lying between them. From germline, CDR1 is DFQATT and CDR2 SNEGSKA (reference sequence). The CDR3: CSARERPRVVETQYF. The CDR3 coding sequence is TGCAGTGCCCGGGAACGCCCTCGAGTCGTCGAGACCCAGTACTTC.

A word on this clonotype: Because the CDR3's place on the DNA is in doubt, the DNA is left out and the CDR3 is given as listed by TCRdb. The chain links TRBV11-2 to TRBJ2-3; the table's D call, TRBD2, has no DNA check behind it. Germline values: CDR1 SGHAT, CDR2 FQNNGV. Including both end residues, the CDR3 is 20 amino acids long. CDR3 residues: CASSFYICSARLAGSNTQYF.

This clonotype was seen many times. J is TRBJ1-2 and V is TRBV30; no firm D call. CDR1 is GTSNPN and CDR2 is SVGIG in the germline V gene (reference sequence). Trimming cost V 3 bases and J 8 bases, with 13 bases left between them. CDR3 length: 12 amino acids. For the CDR3, the DNA is TGTGCCTGGAGGGGAGGAGCGGTGGGCTACACCTTC. This sequence encodes CAWRGGAVGYTF.

The count of this clonotype is one. It is likely a read error, because the conserved phenylalanine at the end of the CDR3 is missing. This chain's CDR3 is CASSRNTGTGRETQYL. The DNA for the CDR3 is TGTGCCAGCTCACGGAACACCGGGACAGGCAGAGAGACCCAGTACCTC. The gene calls are TRBV18 and TRBJ2-5; 8 bases agree with TRBD1. This CDR3 has 16 residues. The germline CDR1 and CDR2 sequences are KGHSH and LQKENI. Trimming removed 4 bases from V and 4 bases from J; junction bases left unmatched: 11.

This clonotype has at least ten counts. This sequence joins TRBV6-2 or TRBV6-3 and TRBJ2-3; a possible D gene is TRBD1 (6 bases). The CDR3 contains 13 residues. Germline assignment: CDR1 MNHEY and CDR2 SVGEGT. V was trimmed by 5 bases and J by 4 bases, leaving 10 bases between them. The chain's CDR3 is CASSNRVPDTQYF. For the CDR3, the DNA is TGTGCCAGCAGTAACAGGGTTCCAGATACGCAGTATTTT.

The sample holds many counts of this clonotype. The V gene is TRBV19, the J gene TRBJ1-1, with 8 positions matching TRBD1. The CDR3 sequence is 15 residues long. Germline V gives CDR1 LNHDA, CDR2 SQIVND (reference sequence). The V and J ends lost 0 bases and 8 bases, in that order; junction bases with no gene match: 8. CDR3 loop: CASSIDRGPTSEAFF. The CDR3 bases are TGTGCCAGTAGTATAGACAGGGGGCCTACTTCGGAAGCTTTCTTT.

This clonotype has only a few counts. The V gene is TRBV28, the J gene TRBJ1-4; 8 bases are a match to TRBD1. CDR1 and CDR2 from the germline V gene are MDHEN and SYDVKM. Trimming cost V 8 bases and J 1 base; bases outside gene matches: 6. This CDR3 contains 15 residues. CDR3: CASGTGGITNEKLFF. The DNA for the CDR3 is TGTGCCAGCGGAACAGGGGGAATAACTAATGAAAAACTGTTTTTT.

The gene calls are TRBV7-2 and TRBJ2-4, with D perhaps TRBD1 or TRBD2 (7 bases each). This CDR3 is 16 amino acids long. Per germline, CDR1 SGHTA and CDR2 FQGNSA. Trimming took off 4 bases at V and 6 bases at J, with 19 bases between the two ends. This CDR3 reads CASSSQGGTELNIQYF. CDR3 in DNA: TGTGCCAGCAGCTCGCAGGGGGGGACGGAGTTAAACATTCAGTACTTC.

This clonotype appeared a few times. The genes are TRBV19 and TRBJ2-7; 7 bases match TRBD2. Germline trimming cut 4 bases from V and 7 bases from J; bases unmatched to any gene: 10. The CDR3 runs to 14 residues. Germline V gene sequence: CDR1 LNHDA, CDR2 SQIVND (reference sequence). The CDR3 DNA follows: TGTGCCAGTAGTAGCCGGGAGGCGTGGGGTGAGCAGTACTTC. Its protein product is CASSSREAWGEQYF.

Only a few counts were recorded for this clonotype. The V and J genes are TRBV5-5 and TRBJ1-5; no reliable D call. CDR1 and CDR2 (germline): SGHKS, YYEKEE (reference sequence). Trimming shortened V by 0 bases and J by 4 bases, and 11 bases separated the two germline ends. The CDR3 covers 15 residues. CDR3 DNA sequence: TGTGCCAGCAGCTTGGGCGTCGGCCCTAATCAGCCCCAGCATTTT. This sequence encodes CASSLGVGPNQPQHF.

Ten or more counts support this clonotype. The chain combines TRBV18 with TRBJ2-5; maybe TRBD2 (6 bases). CDR1 and CDR2 (germline): KGHSH, LQKENI. CDR3 length equals 14 residues. Trimming cost V 4 bases and J 2 bases, with 11 bases left between them. The chain's CDR3 is CASSQSGVQETQYF. CDR3 DNA sequence: TGTGCCAGCTCACAGTCGGGGGTGCAAGAGACCCAGTACTTC. Looking up the rest from reference TRBV18 and TRBJ2-5 gives the full variable domain: NAGVMQNPRHLVRRRGQEARLRCSPMKGHSHVYWYRQLPEEGLKFMVYLQKENIIDESGMPKERFSAEFPKEGPSILRIQQVVRGDSAAYFCASSQSGVQETQYFGPGTRLLVL.

There are many counts of this clonotype. J is TRBJ1-2 and V is TRBV30; no clear D. The V end lost 0 bases, the J end lost 7 bases, and 9 bases lay between the germline ends. Looked up from germline, CDR1 is GTSNPN and CDR2 is SVGIG (reference sequence). The CDR3 sequence is 12 residues long. CDR3 sequence: CAWSVRGSGYTF. The CDR3 DNA reads TGTGCCTGGAGTGTACGAGGGTCTGGCTACACCTTC.

In its sample, this clonotype was seen many times. This chain connects TRBV20-1 to TRBJ1-5; D might be TRBD1 (5 bases). Germline-derived CDR1 and CDR2 are DFQATT and SNEGSKA (reference sequence). The V end was cut by 2 bases, the J end by 4 bases, with 6 bases between. The CDR3 spans 12 residues. The CDR3 coding sequence is TGCAGTGCTAGACAGGGAAATCAGCCCCAGCATTTT. Translation gives CSARQGNQPQHF.

This clonotype showed up many times. This chain connects TRBV9 to TRBJ1-1; D is ambiguous. V shed 0 bases and J shed 4 bases, with 19 bases lying between them. Looked up from germline, CDR1 is SGDLS and CDR2 is YYNGEE. This CDR3 is built from 17 residues. The CDR3 nucleotides read TGTGCCAGCAGCGTAGGAGTAAAAATGATCAGTGGCACTGAAGCTTTCTTT. Protein sequence: CASSVGVKMISGTEAFF.